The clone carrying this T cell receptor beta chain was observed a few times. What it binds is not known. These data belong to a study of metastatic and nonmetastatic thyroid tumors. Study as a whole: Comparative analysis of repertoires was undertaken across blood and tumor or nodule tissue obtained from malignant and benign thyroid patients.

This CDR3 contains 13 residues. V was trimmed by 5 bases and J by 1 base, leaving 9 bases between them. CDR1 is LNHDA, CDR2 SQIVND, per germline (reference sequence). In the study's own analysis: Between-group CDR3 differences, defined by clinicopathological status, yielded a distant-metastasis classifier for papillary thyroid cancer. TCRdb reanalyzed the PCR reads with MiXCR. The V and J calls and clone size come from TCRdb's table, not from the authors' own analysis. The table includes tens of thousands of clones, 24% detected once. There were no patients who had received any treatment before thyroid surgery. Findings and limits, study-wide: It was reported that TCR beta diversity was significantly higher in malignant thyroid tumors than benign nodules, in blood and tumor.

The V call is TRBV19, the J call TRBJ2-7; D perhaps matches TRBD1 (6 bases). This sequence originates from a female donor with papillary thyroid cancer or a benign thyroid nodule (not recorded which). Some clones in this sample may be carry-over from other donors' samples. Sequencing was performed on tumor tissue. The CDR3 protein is CASSLQGSYEQYF. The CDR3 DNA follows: TGTGCCAGTAGTCTACAGGGTTCCTACGAGCAGTACTTC.